The source of this TCR beta chain is a study of cytomegalovirus exposure and HLA in healthy donors. The study, taken as a whole, reports: Most TCR sequences showed up rarely, but some public TCRs showed up in many donors. Data from an earlier analysis indicated that most TCR beta V segments were productive either about 87% or about 30% of the time. As immune exposure information, only CMV serostatus was available.

On this clone itself: Its antigen is currently unknown.

The CDR3 covers 15 residues. CDR1 and CDR2 from the germline V gene are SGHNT and YENEEA. V was pared by 2 bases and J by 3 bases, with 3 bases of the junction left unmatched. PCR amplification relied on 60 Vbeta primers (plus 13 Jbeta primers). Sequenced by immunoSEQ multiplex PCR; TCRdb stores in-frame clones only, minus some. The sample has about 160,000 clones, 82% seen once; the top ten hold 9.5% to 12%. The gene calls are TRBV11-3 and TRBJ2-2; TRBD2 matches at 7 bases. Sequencing was performed on PBMCs. The sequence came from a man between 50 and 59 years old in good health and CMV-seropositive. The CDR3 region is CASSLQGGHTGELFF. The CDR3 nucleotides are TGTGCCAGCAGCTTACAGGGAGGGCACACCGGGGAGCTGTTTTTT.